This T cell receptor beta chain comes out of a study of T cells in Graves' hyperthyroidism and ophthalmopathy. Study-level results: The model predicted ophthalmopathy a median roughly 6.3 months before onset. By a 13 V-J model, ophthalmopathy was set apart from stable hyperthyroidism. The majority of expanded thyroid clonotypes above 0.001 also appeared in blood.

This clonotype has just a few counts. Its antigen is not identified. Orbital computed tomography, thyroid ultrasound, serum thyroxine and TRAb, and clinical symptoms together informed the diagnoses. V lost 6 bases and J lost 7, with 16 bases in between. The CDR3 is made up of 14 amino acids. TCR beta CDR3 sequences were amplified from RNA transcripts. In the first-round RT-PCR of the TCR CDR3, the HTBI primer set was used. TCRdb re-analysed the multiplex PCR reads in MiXCR, keeping a single row per CDR3 protein. The table includes approximately 520,000 distinct CDR3 sequences, roughly a quarter detected once.

Material for sequencing was blood. V is TRBV12-3 or TRBV12-4 and J is TRBJ1-5; D might be TRBD1 (5 bases). The receptor was derived from a woman between 25 and 40 years old with Graves' ophthalmopathy. The CDR3 DNA reads TGTGCCAGCAGCCTCCTGGGGGTTAGACAGCCCCAGCATTTT. Amino acids: CASSLLGVRQPQHF.